This T cell receptor beta chain was sequenced during a study of blood T cell repertoires in COVID-19. Study-level information: In each case, the material was cDNA or gDNA derived from T cells, B-cell-depleted T cells, or PBMCs.

The CDR3 has 23 residues. Source study methods: Reference gene primer amplification yielded estimated nucleated cell counts. Some clones are missing from TCRdb's copy, which holds only in-frame ones; the method was immunoSEQ multiplex PCR. V, J and clone size were drawn from that table, and D and trimming were deduced from the DNA. Here the sample spans approximately 500,000 clones, 85% to 90% being singletons. Sequencing was carried out using peripheral blood. This chain joins TRBV21-1 and TRBJ1-5; no check of the table's D call, TRBD1, against the DNA was made. TRBV21-1 is a pseudogene segment. This TCR derives from a woman aged 50 to 65 with COVID-19, enrolled during active disease. The CDR3 bases are TGTGCCAGCAGCAAAAGCCCGCGATCCCCGGACACGGCCTTTCAATATAGCAATCAGCCCCAGCATTTT. This translates into CASSKSPRSPDTAFQYSNQPQHF.